This T cell receptor beta chain derives from a study of blood T cell repertoires in COVID-19 (dated by TCRdb to about 2020). Notes on the research overall: Samples from collaborators originated in the United States, Italy and Spain and spanned both the acute and convalescent phases of COVID-19. The material from the prospective study consisted of cDNA or gDNA derived from T cells, B-cell-depleted T cells, or PBMCs. The dataset comprised deeply sampled blood TCRbeta repertoires from subjects exposed to, actively infected with, or recovered from COVID-19. The repertoires were released in a freely available public database meant as a resource for research on the immune response to SARS-CoV-2. The samples were drawn from two sources: the first 160 participants of the ongoing ImmuneRACE study, and 1,000 to 1,500 subjects contributed by 6 global collaborators. The sample metadata nearly always contained a de-identified subject ID, COVID-19 status, age in years and sex. Where HLA class I and class II types were available, the types were taken from metadata supplied by the sample provider, not from assay-based typing. The paper's findings and limits, for the study overall: The amount of clinical and demographic metadata varied by source and participant and was provided uncurated.

The collaborating institutions used their own protocols to collect whole blood in K2EDTA tubes. For TCRbeta analysis, collaborators shipped samples in one of three forms: frozen whole blood, isolated PBMCs, or DNA extracted from either of those sample types. The immunoSEQ Assay, a bias-controlled multiplex PCR, was used to amplify TCRbeta CDR3 regions from genomic DNA. Concerning the study's data processing: The number of nucleated cells in each sample was estimated from the amplification of reference gene primers within the assay. To quantify the absolute abundance of each unique TCRbeta CDR3 rearrangement, sequence reads were collapsed and filtered. For each sample, productive Simpson clonality was calculated as the square root of Simpson's diversity index across productive rearrangements. TCRdb re-hosts the immuneACCESS table, in-frame sequences only. Its copies lack some clones; in the studies checked, an unresolved V gene accounts for under half of them, and the cause for the rest is not known. The D gene and trimming were derived from the DNA, and the V and J assignments and clone size from that table. Here the sample has about 37,000 clones; 75% to 90% occur a single time. The ten largest clones represent 6% to 7% of the sample.

On this clone itself: No cognate antigen has been identified for it. No base quality values were provided; no much bigger clone lies one nucleotide off.

V sheds 6 bases and J sheds 5 bases, leaving 13 bases between their ends. From the cysteine up to the phenylalanine, the CDR3 has a length of 13 residues. The CDR3 DNA has 39 bases and is translated from base 1. Based on the germline V gene, the CDR1 and CDR2 sequences are MNHEY and SVGEGT. Sequencing was performed on peripheral blood. This TCR was sampled from a human donor in a cohort sampled during active COVID-19. The V and J segments used are TRBV6-2 or TRBV6-3 and TRBJ2-5; the D gene is possibly TRBD2, with 5 bases matching. The CDR3 reads CASSRGLGETQYF. The DNA reads as follows: TGTGCCAGCAGCCGCGGACTGGGGGAGACCCAGTACTTC.